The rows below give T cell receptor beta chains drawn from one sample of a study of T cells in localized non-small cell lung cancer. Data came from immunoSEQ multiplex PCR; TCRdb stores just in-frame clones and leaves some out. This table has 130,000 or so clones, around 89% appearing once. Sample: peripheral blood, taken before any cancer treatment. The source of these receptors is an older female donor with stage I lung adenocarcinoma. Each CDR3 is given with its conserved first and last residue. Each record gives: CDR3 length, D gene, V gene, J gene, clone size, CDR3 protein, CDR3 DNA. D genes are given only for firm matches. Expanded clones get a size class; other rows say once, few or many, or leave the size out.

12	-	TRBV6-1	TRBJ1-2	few	CASSLPGPIYTF	TGTGCCAGCAGTCTACCGGGGCCAATCTACACCTTC
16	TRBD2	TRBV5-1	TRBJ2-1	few	CASSLSGRSSYNEQFF	TGCGCCAGCAGCTTAAGCGGGAGGAGCTCCTACAATGAGCAGTTCTTC
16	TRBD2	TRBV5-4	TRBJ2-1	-	CASSLTSGRARGEQFF	TGTGCCAGCAGCCTCACTAGCGGGAGGGCCAGGGGTGAGCAGTTCTTC
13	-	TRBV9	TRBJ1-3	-	CASSLITGNTIYF	TGTGCCAGCAGTCTTATAACTGGAAACACCATATATTTT
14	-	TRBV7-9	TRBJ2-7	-	CASSFREGGYEQYF	TGTGCCAGCAGCTTCAGAGAAGGAGGCTACGAGCAGTACTTC
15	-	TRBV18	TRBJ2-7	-	CASSPRSNPYYEQYF	TGTGCCAGCTCACCGAGGAGCAACCCTTACTACGAGCAGTACTTC
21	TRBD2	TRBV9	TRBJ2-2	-	CASSGRDEVSGSPTNTGELFF	TGTGCCAGCAGCGGGAGGGACGAGGTCAGCGGGAGCCCTACGAACACCGGGGAGCTGTTTTTT
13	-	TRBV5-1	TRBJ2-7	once	CASSLDATYEQYF	TGCGCCAGCAGCTTGGATGCCACCTACGAGCAGTACTTC
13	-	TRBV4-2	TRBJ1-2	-	CASSQVRGAGYTF	TGTGCCAGCAGCCAAGTCAGGGGAGCGGGCTACACCTTC
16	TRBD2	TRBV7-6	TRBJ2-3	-	CASSTRIAGGWNTQYF	TGTGCCAGCAGCACCCGCATAGCGGGAGGTTGGAATACGCAGTATTTT
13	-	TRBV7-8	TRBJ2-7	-	CASSLKDSYEQYF	TGTGCCAGCAGCTTAAAGGACTCGTACGAGCAGTACTTC
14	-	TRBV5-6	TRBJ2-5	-	CASSFDRIQETQYF	TGTGCCAGCAGCTTTGACAGGATCCAAGAGACCCAGTACTTC
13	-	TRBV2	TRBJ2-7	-	CASSEASFTSFYF	TGTGCCAGCAGTGAAGCGAGCTTTACGAGTTTTTACTTC
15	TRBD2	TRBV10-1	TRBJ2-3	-	CASSAAAGVTDTQYF	TGCGCCAGCAGTGCGGCAGCGGGAGTAACAGATACGCAGTATTTT
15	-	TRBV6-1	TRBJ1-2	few	CASSEAGGTGYGYTF	TGTGCCAGCAGTGAAGCTGGAGGGACGGGCTATGGCTACACCTTC
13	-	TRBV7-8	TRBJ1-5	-	CASSLGGIQPQHF	TGTGCCAGCAGCTTAGGTGGGATTCAGCCCCAGCATTTT
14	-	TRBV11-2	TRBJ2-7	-	CASSLIQRIYEQYF	TGTGCCAGCAGCTTAATACAAAGAATCTACGAGCAGTACTTC
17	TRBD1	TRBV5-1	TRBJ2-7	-	CASSFHGPGQGGYEQYF	TGCGCCAGCAGCTTCCACGGACCTGGACAGGGGGGTTACGAGCAGTACTTC
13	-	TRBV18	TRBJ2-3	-	CASSPDAWMGQYF	TGTGCCAGCTCCCCAGATGCATGGATGGGGCAGTATTTT
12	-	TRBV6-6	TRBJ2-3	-	CASSEIAPTQYF	TGTGCCAGCAGTGAGATAGCCCCCACGCAGTATTTT
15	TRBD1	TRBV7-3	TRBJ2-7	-	CASSLGTGVSYEQYF	TGTGCCAGCAGTTTGGGGACAGGGGTCTCCTACGAGCAGTACTTC
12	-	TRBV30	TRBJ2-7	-	CAWTPPGDEQYF	TGTGCCTGGACCCCTCCAGGGGACGAGCAGTACTTC
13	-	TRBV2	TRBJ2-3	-	CASAGESTDTQYF	TGTGCCAGCGCGGGTGAAAGCACAGATACGCAGTATTTT
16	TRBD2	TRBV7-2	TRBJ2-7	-	CASSLARVAGGYEQYF	TGTGCCAGCAGCTTAGCGCGGGTAGCGGGAGGCTACGAGCAGTACTTC
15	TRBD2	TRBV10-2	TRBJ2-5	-	CASIKGTSGIETQYF	TGCGCCAGCATCAAGGGGACTAGCGGGATTGAGACCCAGTACTTC
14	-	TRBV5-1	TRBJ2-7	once	CASSLTGMGYEQYF	TGCGCCAGCAGCTTGACGGGTATGGGCTACGAGCAGTACTTC
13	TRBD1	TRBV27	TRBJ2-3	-	CASSLMGQDTQYF	TGTGCCAGCTCTCTGATGGGACAGGATACGCAGTATTTT
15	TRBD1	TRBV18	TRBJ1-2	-	CASSRGTGDNYGYTF	TGTGCCAGCTCCCGCGGGACAGGGGATAACTATGGCTACACCTTC
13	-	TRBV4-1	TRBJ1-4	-	CASSQQGREKLFF	TGCGCCAGCAGCCAACAGGGTCGAGAAAAACTGTTTTTT
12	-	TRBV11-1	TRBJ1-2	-	CASSLEGAGYTF	TGTGCCAGCAGCTTAGAGGGCGCAGGGTACACCTTC
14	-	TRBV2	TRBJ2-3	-	CASSELTSEDTQYF	TGTGCCAGCAGTGAATTGACTAGTGAAGATACGCAGTATTTT
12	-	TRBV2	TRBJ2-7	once	CATSGTKYEQYF	TGTGCCACCTCCGGGACGAAATACGAGCAGTACTTC
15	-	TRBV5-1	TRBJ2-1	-	CASSPGRTNYNEQFF	TGCGCCAGCAGCCCGGGAAGGACTAACTACAATGAGCAGTTCTTC
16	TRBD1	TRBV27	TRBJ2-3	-	CASTNLRDRGLNTQYF	TGTGCCAGCACCAACCTCCGGGACAGGGGTTTGAATACGCAGTATTTT
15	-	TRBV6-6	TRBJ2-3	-	CASRGPGLNKDTQYF	TGTGCCAGCCGGGGACCCGGGTTGAACAAGGATACGCAGTATTTT
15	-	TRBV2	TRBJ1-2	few	CASSEAGRVHYGYTF	TGTGCCAGCAGTGAAGCGGGGCGGGTGCACTATGGCTACACCTTC
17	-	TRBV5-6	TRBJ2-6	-	CASSLGLISSGANVLTF	TGTGCCAGCAGCTTGGGGCTGATTTCCTCTGGGGCCAACGTCCTGACTTTC
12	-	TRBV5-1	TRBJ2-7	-	CASSLDEDEQYF	TGCGCCAGCAGCCTGGACGAGGACGAGCAGTACTTC
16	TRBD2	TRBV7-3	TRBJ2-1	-	CASSANRGGRLNEQFF	TGTGCCAGCAGCGCCAACCGGGGGGGACGCCTTAATGAGCAGTTCTTC
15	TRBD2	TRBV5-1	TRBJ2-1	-	CASSWGLANYNEQFF	TGCGCCAGCAGCTGGGGACTAGCGAACTACAATGAGCAGTTCTTC
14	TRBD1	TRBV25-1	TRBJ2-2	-	CASSGTGNTGELFF	TGTGCCAGCAGCGGGACAGGGAATACCGGGGAGCTGTTTTTT
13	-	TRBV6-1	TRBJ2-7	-	CASSEGRLYEQYF	TGTGCCAGCAGCGAGGGACGTTTATACGAGCAGTACTTC
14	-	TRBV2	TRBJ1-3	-	CASSEAGRGNTIYF	TGTGCCAGCAGTGAGGCAGGGAGAGGAAACACCATATATTTT
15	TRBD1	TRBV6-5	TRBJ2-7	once	CASSLDRVSRYEQYF	TGTGCCAGCAGTCTCGACAGGGTCTCCCGCTACGAGCAGTACTTC
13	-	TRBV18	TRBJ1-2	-	CASSPQGDDGYTF	TGTGCCAGCTCACCACAGGGTGACGATGGCTACACCTTC
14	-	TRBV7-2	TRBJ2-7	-	CASSLGLGRYEQYF	TGTGCCAGCAGCTTAGGGTTGGGTCGCTACGAGCAGTACTTC
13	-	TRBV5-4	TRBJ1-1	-	CASSLDSNTEAFF	TGTGCCAGCAGCTTGGACTCGAACACTGAAGCTTTCTTT
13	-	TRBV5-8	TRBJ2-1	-	CASSLTRGNEQFF	TGTGCCAGCAGCCTGACCCGGGGCAATGAGCAGTTCTTC
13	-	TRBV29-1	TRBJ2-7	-	CSSQDGLGHEQYF	TGCAGCAGCCAGGACGGACTCGGCCACGAGCAGTACTTC
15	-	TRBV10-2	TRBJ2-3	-	CASSPTSPPTDTQYF	TGCGCCAGCAGCCCGACTTCTCCCCCCACAGATACGCAGTATTTT
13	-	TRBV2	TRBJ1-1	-	CASSEILNTEAFF	TGTGCCAGCAGTGAAATCCTCAACACTGAAGCTTTCTTT
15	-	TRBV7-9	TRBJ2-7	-	CASSSRGGISYEQYF	TGTGCCAGCAGCTCGAGGGGTGGTATCTCCTACGAGCAGTACTTC
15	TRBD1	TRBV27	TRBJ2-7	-	CASSFRDRGPYEQYF	TGTGCCAGCAGTTTCAGGGACAGGGGTCCCTACGAGCAGTACTTC
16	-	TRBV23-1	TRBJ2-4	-	CASSQSADLAKNIQYF	TGCGCCAGCAGTCAATCGGCCGATTTAGCCAAAAACATTCAGTACTTC
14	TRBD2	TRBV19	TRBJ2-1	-	CASSGGLANNEQFF	TGTGCCAGTAGTGGGGGACTAGCGAACAATGAGCAGTTCTTC
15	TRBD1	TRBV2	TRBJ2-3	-	CASSRLTGRTDTQYF	TGTGCCAGCAGCCGGCTGACAGGGCGCACAGATACGCAGTATTTT
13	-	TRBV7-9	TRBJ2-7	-	CASSLINLGEQYF	TGTGCCAGCAGCTTAATCAACCTTGGCGAGCAGTACTTC
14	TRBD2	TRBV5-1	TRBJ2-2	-	CASSSSGSTGELFF	TGCGCCAGCAGCTCTAGCGGGAGCACCGGGGAGCTGTTTTTT